Sequencing of this T cell receptor beta chain was carried out in a study of PD-L1 blockade in urothelial cancer. Background on the study: It was around 2014 that patients started atezolizumab at 1,200 mg intravenously every 3 weeks. Males with bladder-origin urothelial cancer made up twenty-five of 29 patients.

General observations from the study: Enhanced expansion of tumor-associated blood clones at 3 weeks characterized durable-benefit patients.

Specified time point: peripheral blood 6 weeks after treatment start. CDR1 and CDR2 from the germline V gene are SNHLY and FYNNEI. The CDR3 totals 15 residues. V dropped 8 bases and J dropped 4; count of bases not matched to a gene: 11. The protocol was immunoSEQ multiplex PCR, while the TCRdb copy is restricted to in-frame clones and leaves out a portion. Here the sample spans tens of thousands of clones, about 85% being singletons. Points on this clone: As yet, its antigen is unknown.

This sample comprised PBMCs, obtained around atezolizumab (anti-PD-L1) treatment. The TCR comes from a man between 65 and 85 years old with urothelial cancer. V gene TRBV2 combines with J gene TRBJ2-1, with 7 nucleotides matching TRBD1. CDR3 amino acids: CASCRDRVGYNEQFF. In nucleotides, the CDR3 is TGTGCCAGCTGCCGAGACAGGGTTGGATACAATGAGCAGTTCTTC.